This T cell receptor beta chain was identified during a study of OX40 agonist ivuxolimab in advanced cancers. Study-level results: Antigen specificity was not determined for the expanded peripheral T cells.

Assay: immunoSEQ multiplex PCR; the TCRdb copy retains only in-frame clones and omits some. This sample has 40,000 to 45,000 clones; 80% to 90% occur once, and the top ten carry roughly 4.5%. A note on this clone: The antigen is unknown.

Trimming at V came to 1 base and at J to 1 base, leaving 7 bases not matched to a gene. The CDR3 extends over 16 amino acids. Germline V gene sequence: CDR1 SGHDT, CDR2 YYEEEE. The genes are TRBV5-6 and TRBJ1-2; TRBD1 matches 7 bases. The material was CD4+ or CD8+ T cells sorted from blood, obtained in a trial of the OX40 agonist ivuxolimab. The receptor comes from an adult with an advanced solid tumor such as melanoma, head and neck, liver or kidney cancer. The DNA of the CDR3 is TGTGCCAGCAGCTTGATTACAGGGGAGGTTAACTATGGCTACACCTTC. It yields the protein CASSLITGEVNYGYTF.